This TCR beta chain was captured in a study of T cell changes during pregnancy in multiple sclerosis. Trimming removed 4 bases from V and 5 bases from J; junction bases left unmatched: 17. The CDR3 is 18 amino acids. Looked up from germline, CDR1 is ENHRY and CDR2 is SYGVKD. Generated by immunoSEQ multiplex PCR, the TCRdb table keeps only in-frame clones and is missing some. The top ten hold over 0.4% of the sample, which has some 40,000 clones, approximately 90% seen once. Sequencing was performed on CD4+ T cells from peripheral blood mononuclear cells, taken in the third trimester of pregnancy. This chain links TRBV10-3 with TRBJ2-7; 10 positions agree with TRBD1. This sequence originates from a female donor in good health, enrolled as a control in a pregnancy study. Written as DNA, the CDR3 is TGTGCCATCAGTGGGAATCACAACACCGGGACAGGGGACCACGAGCAGTACTTC. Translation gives CAISGNHNTGTGDHEQYF.